Below, 18 T cell receptor beta chains from the same sample are listed, as sequenced in a study of blood T cell repertoires in COVID-19. TCRdb's table, derived via immunoSEQ multiplex PCR, lists solely in-frame clones and lacks some. The sample shows some 150,000 clones, 80% to 90% of them seen only once. The sample consisted of peripheral blood. The receptors originated from a woman in her fifties or sixties with COVID-19, enrolled during active disease.

The V call is TRBV7-9, the J call TRBJ2-4, with a tentative D call TRBD2 (6 bases). Germline V gene data show CDR1 as SEHNR and CDR2 as FQNEAQ (reference sequence). This CDR3 spans 14 amino acids. V was clipped by 2 bases and J by 3 bases, with 8 bases between them. This CDR3 is CASSLIAVKNIQYF. The CDR3 DNA is TGTGCCAGCAGCTTAATAGCGGTCAAAAACATTCAGTACTTC. Full variable domain (remainder filled in from reference TRBV7-9 and TRBJ2-4): DTGVSQNPRHKITKRGQNVTFRCDPISEHNRLYWYRQTLGQGPEFLTYFQNEAQLEKSRLLSDRFSAERPKGSFSTLEIQRTEQGDSAMYLCASSLIAVKNIQYFGAGTRLSVL.

V and J are TRBV5-1 and TRBJ2-1; 7 nucleotides line up with TRBD1. This CDR3 comprises 14 residues. The germline CDR1 and CDR2 sequences are SGHRS and YFSETQ. The V segment lost 2 bases and the J segment 6 bases; nucleotides outside the gene matches: 5. This CDR3 is CASSFPGGGNEQFF. The CDR3 DNA reads as TGCGCCAGCAGCTTCCCAGGGGGTGGCAATGAGCAGTTCTTC. Filled out from reference TRBV5-1 and TRBJ2-1, the complete variable domain reads KAGVTQTPRYLIKTRGQQVTLSCSPISGHRSVSWYQQTPGQGLQFLFEYFSETQRNKGNFPGRFSGRQFSNSRSEMNVSTLELGDSALYLCASSFPGGGNEQFFGPGTRLTVL.

This clone was picked up one time. V gene TRBV12-3 or TRBV12-4 combines with J gene TRBJ1-5; the match to TRBD1 covers 8 bases. V dropped 7 bases and J dropped 4; count of bases not matched to a gene: 3. This CDR3 is 13 amino acids long. This CDR3 is CASTRQGNQPQHF. As DNA, the CDR3 is TGTGCCAGCACCCGACAGGGGAATCAGCCCCAGCATTTT.

This chain uses TRBV29-1 with TRBJ1-2; 8 bases are shared with TRBD1. Germline CDR1 reads SQVTM; CDR2 reads ANQGSEA. The CDR3 loop spans 13 amino acids. The J segment lost 8 bases and the V segment lost 4 bases, leaving 9 bases of the junction unmatched. The CDR3 loop is CSVVSQGARGYTF. In DNA form, the CDR3 reads TGCAGCGTTGTATCCCAGGGGGCGCGAGGCTACACCTTC.

V and J are TRBV27 and TRBJ2-1, with 8 bases fitting TRBD2. Germline-derived CDR1 and CDR2 are MNHEY and SMNVEV (reference sequence). The CDR3 consists of 15 residues. With 6 bases clipped from V and 1 base from J, the junction kept 5 bases outside the gene matches. CDR3 loop: CASRAIAGSYNEQFF. The CDR3 DNA reads as TGTGCCAGCAGGGCTATAGCGGGATCCTACAATGAGCAGTTCTTC.

This sequence joins TRBV6-5 and TRBJ1-6; D remains ambiguous. Germline-derived CDR1 and CDR2 are MNHEY and SVGAGI. V shed 4 bases and J shed 7 bases, with 11 bases lying between them. CDR3 length: 14 amino acids. In DNA form, the CDR3 reads TGTGCCAGCAGTTTTGCGGCACCGAATTCACCCCTCCACTTT. Translated, it gives CASSFAAPNSPLHF.

Only one count was recorded for this clone. The chain links TRBV18 to TRBJ2-7; 7 bases map to TRBD1. CDR3 length: 15 residues. CDR1 KGHSH and CDR2 LQKENI come from the germline V gene. V trimming: 3 bases; J trimming: 3 bases; junction bases outside the gene matches: 8. The CDR3 spells CASSPSTGDLYEQYF. The CDR3, as DNA: TGTGCCAGCTCACCCTCTACAGGGGATCTCTACGAGCAGTACTTC. Supplemented by reference TRBV18 and TRBJ2-7, the full variable domain reads NAGVMQNPRHLVRRRGQEARLRCSPMKGHSHVYWYRQLPEEGLKFMVYLQKENIIDESGMPKERFSAEFPKEGPSILRIQQVVRGDSAAYFCASSPSTGDLYEQYFGPGTRLTVT.

The CDR3 sequence: CASSLVSAGRQETQYF. CDR3 DNA sequence: TGTGCCAGCAGCTTGGTCAGCGCGGGGAGACAAGAGACCCAGTACTTC. This sequence joins TRBV5-6 and TRBJ2-5, with D perhaps matching TRBD2 (6 bases). Between the trimmed V and J ends, which lost 0 bases and 2 bases, there was a span of 14 bases. The CDR3 is 16 amino acids. Per the germline V gene, CDR1 is SGHDT and CDR2 is YYEEEE. Combining the CDR3 with reference TRBV5-6 and TRBJ2-5 gives the whole variable domain DAGVTQSPTHLIKTRGQQVTLRCSPKSGHDTVSWYQQALGQGPQFIFQYYEEEERQRGNFPDRFSGHQFPNYSSELNVNALLLGDSALYLCASSLVSAGRQETQYFGPGTRLLVL.

The chain links TRBV5-4 to TRBJ2-5; D gene unclear. CDR3 length: 15 amino acids. CDR1 is SGHNT, CDR2 YYREEE, per germline (reference sequence). Trimming took off 0 bases at V and 2 bases at J, with 11 bases between the two ends. The CDR3 coding sequence is TGTGCCAGCAGCTTGGTTGGTCTAGTACAAGAGACCCAGTACTTC. This translates into CASSLVGLVQETQYF.

This rearrangement joins TRBV28 to TRBJ2-6; D is perhaps TRBD2 (5 bases). The germline V gene encodes CDR1 MDHEN and CDR2 SYDVKM. The CDR3 is 14 residues long. V was cut by 7 bases and J by 0 bases, with 7 bases left in between. The CDR3 loop reads CASKGASGANVLTF. The CDR3 region has the DNA TGTGCCAGCAAGGGAGCCTCTGGGGCCAACGTCCTGACTTTC.

The V call is TRBV29-1, the J call TRBJ2-1, with TRBD1 identical over 7 bases. J gave up 7 bases and V 7 bases, and 4 bases lay outside the gene matches. The CDR3 runs to 11 residues. Germline CDR1 is SQVTM and CDR2 is ANQGSEA. CDR3 residues: CSAPGGNEQFF. For the CDR3, the DNA is TGCAGCGCCCCAGGGGGAAATGAGCAGTTCTTC.

This sequence joins TRBV5-1 and TRBJ2-1; 7 nucleotides line up with TRBD2. Germline V gene sequence: CDR1 SGHRS, CDR2 YFSETQ. With 2 bases clipped from V and 0 bases from J, the junction kept 11 bases outside the gene matches. The CDR3 extends over 18 amino acids. CDR3 protein: CASSFMWREPSSYNEQFF. The CDR3, as DNA: TGCGCCAGCAGCTTTATGTGGCGGGAGCCCAGCTCCTACAATGAGCAGTTCTTC.

The CDR3 DNA is TGCGCCAGCAGCTTGGCCGGGAAAGGCACCGGGGAGCTGTTTTTT. Residues: CASSLAGKGTGELFF. The chain carries TRBV5-1 and TRBJ2-2; tentatively, D is TRBD2 (5 bases). Deletions cut 0 bases from V and 4 bases from J, with 10 bases between. CDR3 size: 15 residues. Germline CDR1 and CDR2: SGHRS and YFSETQ.

This chain links TRBV28 with TRBJ2-5; 11 nucleotides align to TRBD1. The CDR3 length is 16 residues. After removal of 5 bases from V and 1 base from J, the junction contained 6 bases not matched to a gene. Germline lookup yields CDR1 MDHEN and CDR2 SYDVKM. The DNA of the CDR3 is TGTGCCAGCAGTACGGACAGGGGGCGAGGCCAAGAGACCCAGTACTTC. This sequence encodes CASSTDRGRGQETQYF.

The gene calls are TRBV7-2 and TRBJ2-4, with D possibly being TRBD2 (6 bases). The CDR3 covers 14 residues. Germline V gives CDR1 SGHTA, CDR2 FQGNSA. V was clipped by 3 bases and J by 2 bases, with 8 bases between them. CDR3 in DNA: TGTGCCAGCAGCTTCCGGGGGACCAAAAACATTCAGTACTTC. It translates to CASSFRGTKNIQYF.

The chain couples TRBV16 to TRBJ2-7; TRBD2 matches 14 bases. CDR3 length: 14 amino acids. V lost 10 bases to trimming and J lost 4 bases; unmatched junction nucleotides: 6. CDR1 KGHSY and CDR2 FQNENV come from the germline V gene. CDR3 in DNA: TGTGCCACCGGGACTAGCGGGGGCAGTTACGAGCAGTACTTC. Amino acids: CATGTSGGSYEQYF.

The J gene is TRBJ1-1, the V gene TRBV19; 7 bases are shared with TRBD1. There are 14 residues in the CDR3. J was trimmed by 0 bases and V by 5 bases; bases with no gene match: 3. CDR1 LNHDA and CDR2 SQIVND come from the germline V gene (reference sequence). The CDR3 region has the DNA TGTGCCAGTAGTTCCGGGACAGTGAACACTGAAGCTTTCTTT. Its protein product is CASSSGTVNTEAFF.

CDR3 amino acids: CASSRTGGVGANVLTF. CDR3 coding DNA: TGTGCCAGTAGTAGGACAGGGGGGGTTGGGGCCAACGTCCTGACTTTC. V is TRBV19 and J is TRBJ2-6; 10 nucleotides line up with TRBD1. The CDR3 contains 16 residues. V dropped 4 bases and J dropped 3; count of bases not matched to a gene: 3. Germline lookup yields CDR1 LNHDA and CDR2 SQIVND (reference sequence). The whole variable domain, filled in from reference TRBV19 and TRBJ2-6, reads DGGITQSPKYLFRKEGQNVTLSCEQNLNHDAMYWYRQDPGQGLRLIYYSQIVNDFQKGDIAEGYSVSREKKESFPLTVTSAQKNPTAFYLCASSRTGGVGANVLTFGAGSRLTVL.